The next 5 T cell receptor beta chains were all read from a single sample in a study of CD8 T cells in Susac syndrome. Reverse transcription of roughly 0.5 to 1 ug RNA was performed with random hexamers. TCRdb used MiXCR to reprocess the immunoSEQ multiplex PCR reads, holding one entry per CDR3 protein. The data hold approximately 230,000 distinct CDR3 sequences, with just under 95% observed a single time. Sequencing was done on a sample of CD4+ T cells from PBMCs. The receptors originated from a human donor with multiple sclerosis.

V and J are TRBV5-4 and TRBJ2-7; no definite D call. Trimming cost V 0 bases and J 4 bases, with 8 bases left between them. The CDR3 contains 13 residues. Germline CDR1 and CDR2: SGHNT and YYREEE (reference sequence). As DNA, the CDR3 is TGTGCCAGCAGCTTGGATCGAACGTACGAGCAGTACTTC. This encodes CASSLDRTYEQYF. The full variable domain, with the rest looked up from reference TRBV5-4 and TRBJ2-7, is ETGVTQSPTHLIKTRGQQVTLRCSSQSGHNTVSWYQQALGQGPQFIFQYYREEENGRGNFPPRFSGLQFPNYSSELNVNALELDDSALYLCASSLDRTYEQYFGPGTRLTVT.

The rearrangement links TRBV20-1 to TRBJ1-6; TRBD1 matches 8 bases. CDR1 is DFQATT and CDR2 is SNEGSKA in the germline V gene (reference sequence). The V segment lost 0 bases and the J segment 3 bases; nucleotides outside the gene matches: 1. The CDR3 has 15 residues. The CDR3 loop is CSARETGDYNSPLHF. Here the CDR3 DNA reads TGCAGTGCTAGAGAGACAGGGGACTATAATTCACCCCTCCACTTT.

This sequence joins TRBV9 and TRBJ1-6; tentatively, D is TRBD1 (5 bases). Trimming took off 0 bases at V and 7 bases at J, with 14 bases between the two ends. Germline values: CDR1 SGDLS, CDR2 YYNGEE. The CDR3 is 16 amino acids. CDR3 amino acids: CASSVDQGRDNSPLHF. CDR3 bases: TGTGCCAGCAGCGTAGATCAGGGCAGGGACAATTCACCCCTCCACTTT. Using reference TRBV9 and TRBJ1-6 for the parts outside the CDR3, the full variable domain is DSGVTQTPKHLITATGQRVTLRCSPRSGDLSVYWYQQSLDQGLQFLIQYYNGEERAKGNILERFSAQQFPDLHSELNLSSLELGDSALYFCASSVDQGRDNSPLHFGNGTRLTVT.

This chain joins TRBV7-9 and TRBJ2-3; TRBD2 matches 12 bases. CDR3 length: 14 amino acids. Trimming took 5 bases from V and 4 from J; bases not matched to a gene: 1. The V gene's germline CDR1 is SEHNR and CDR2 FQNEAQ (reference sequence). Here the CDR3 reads CASSPSGRADTQYF. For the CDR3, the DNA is TGTGCCAGCAGCCCTAGCGGGAGGGCAGATACGCAGTATTTT. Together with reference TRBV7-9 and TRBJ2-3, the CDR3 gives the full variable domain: DTGVSQNPRHKITKRGQNVTFRCDPISEHNRLYWYRQTLGQGPEFLTYFQNEAQLEKSRLLSDRFSAERPKGSFSTLEIQRTEQGDSAMYLCASSPSGRADTQYFGPGTRLTVL.

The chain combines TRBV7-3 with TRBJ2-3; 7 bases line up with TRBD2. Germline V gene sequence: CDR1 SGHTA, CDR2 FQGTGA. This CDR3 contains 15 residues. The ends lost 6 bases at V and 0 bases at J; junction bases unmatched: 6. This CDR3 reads CASRRDSGSTDTQYF. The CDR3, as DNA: TGTGCCAGCAGACGAGATAGCGGGAGCACAGATACGCAGTATTTT.